What follows is one T cell receptor beta chain and its context. The antigen this receptor binds is unknown. No clone much larger than this one lies a single base away; base qualities are absent. Each sample was amplified as two independent genomic DNA replicates: approximately 0.49 ug for blood and approximately 1.5 ug for tumor or normal breast. Following the manufacturer's instructions, the ImmunoSeq Intro kit was used to carry out TCRB sequencing on genomic DNA. For absolute quantification, the approximately 30-cycle multiplex PCR included proprietary primers along with spike-in control sequences. Single-end 150-bp reads were used to sequence an 87-bp fragment covering the CDR3 and the flanking V and J genes. Seven samples, with two replicates for each sample, were multiplexed per lane of an Illumina MiSeq using version 3.0 chemistry. The source study handled its data this way. The vendor's proprietary pipeline processed the raw data and merged both replicates into a single result for each sample. Productive rearrangements sharing the V-gene family, CDR3 amino acid sequence and J-gene segment were defined as clonotypes. Clonality was calculated as 1 minus the normalized Shannon entropy (Pielou evenness) of TCRB abundances. To estimate T cell density, the total number of templates was divided by the input cell count, which was inferred from how much DNA went in. Recon was used with default parameters to estimate total repertoire diversity and clonality. Tumor-enriched clonotypes were defined as having over 0.1% abundance in tumor and at least 32-fold higher abundance than in normal breast. Not all clones reach the TCRdb copy of this immuneACCESS table, which keeps in-frame sequences only. Checked studies attribute under half of the gap to unresolved V genes and leave the rest unexplained. V, J and clone size were drawn from that table, and D and trimming were deduced from the DNA. A total of about 25,000 clones appear in this sample, roughly 67% of them only once. Together, the top ten hold just under 10% of the sample.

Dicing about 18-50 mg of tumor tissue typically produced more than 2.5 ug of DNA. The study profiled bulk TCR beta-chain repertoires in matched peripheral blood, tumor and adjacent normal breast tissue taken from approximately 15 patients with early-stage breast cancer. After resection, tumor tissue identified by eye was cut out and put into prechilled RNAlater. Using a TissueLyser II, roughly 17-50 mg of tumor tissue was diced and homogenized in RLTplus buffer with beta-mercaptoethanol and antifoaming agent. The Qiagen AllPrep DNA/RNA Mini kit was used for genomic DNA extraction. This entry is derived from a study of early stage breast cancer tumors (dated by TCRdb to the late 2010s). Regarding the complete study: Of the roughly 15 invasive breast tumors, roughly eleven were found to be estrogen receptor-positive, progesterone receptor-positive and HER2-negative. On average, each sample had 8 to 10-fold read coverage. Of the approximately twelve ER+/PR+/HER2- tumors, eight were classified as invasive ductal carcinomas and four as invasive lobular carcinomas. Across all samples, around 2.9 million templates representing 1,097,674 unique clonotypes were detected. Broad study findings and their caveats: Greater similarity was observed between blood and normal breast repertoires than between blood and tumor repertoires, and tumor was distinguished from normal in 14 of 16 patients when each tissue was compared with blood. Sequencing bulk genomic DNA from unsorted cells could not capture chain pairing or functional markers like CD4, CD8 and FOXP3. Because the cohort was small, a breakdown by tumor subtype could not be done. Enriched TCRB sequences shared across patients were mostly commonly generated sequences, unlikely to play an important role in the tumor microenvironment. Tumors showed about 2.4-fold higher T cell density and higher clonality than adjacent normal breast tissue.

The CDR3 contains 15 residues, cysteine and phenylalanine counted. Left in the record is the CDR3 DNA by itself, 45 bases read in frame from the first base. CDR1 and CDR2 are read off the germline V gene as KGHSH and LQKENI. V is pared back by 6 bases and J by 2 bases, with 16 bases lying between the germline termini. Sequenced sample: breast tumor tissue. The V gene is TRBV18 and the J gene is TRBJ1-2, with no confident D gene call. This sequence was found in a person in their 60s with breast cancer. CDR3 loop: CASSYNGGGNYGYTF. The DNA sequence is TGTGCCAGCTCCTATAACGGCGGAGGGAACTATGGCTACACCTTC. Outside the CDR3, residues come from the reference TRBV18 and TRBJ1-2 proteins, so the full variable domain is: NAGVMQNPRHLVRRRGQEARLRCSPMKGHSHVYWYRQLPEEGLKFMVYLQKENIIDESGMPKERFSAEFPKEGPSILRIQQVVRGDSAAYFCASSYNGGGNYGYTFGSGTRLTVV.